These T cell receptor beta chains were read from a single sample in a study of T cells in Graves' hyperthyroidism and ophthalmopathy. TCRdb reprocessed the multiplex PCR reads via MiXCR and lists one record per CDR3 protein. The data show 690,000 or so distinct CDR3 sequences, with 15% to 20% seen just once and approximately 16% held by the top ten. Specimen: blood. These TCRs come from a woman in her forties or fifties with Graves' hyperthyroidism that later progressed to Graves' ophthalmopathy. Each CDR3 is given with its conserved first and last residue. A D gene is named only where the DNA matches it firmly. Only some rows state a clone size, as once, few, many or a class for expanded clones.

abundance,v_gene,d_gene,j_gene,CDR3aa,CDR3nt
NA,TRBV9,NA,TRBJ1-2,CASSVNPGDGYTF,TGTGCCAGCAGCGTAAATCCAGGCGATGGCTACACCTTC
many,TRBV29-1,NA,TRBJ1-1,CSVGAGTEAFF,TGCAGCGTGGGCGCTGGGACTGAAGCTTTCTTT
few,TRBV20-1,NA,TRBJ2-7,CSARDSVLSPILEQYF,TGCAGTGCTAGAGATTCTGTCCTTTCTCCAATCCTCGAGCAGTACTTC
few,TRBV9,NA,TRBJ2-1,CASSVASGLRDAYNEQFF,TGTGCCAGCAGCGTAGCTTCAGGACTGAGGGACGCATACAATGAGCAGTTCTTC
many,TRBV3-1,NA,TRBJ1-2,CASSQDRAGRRYTF,TGTGCCAGCAGCCAAGATCGGGCAGGGAGACGCTACACCTTC
many,TRBV7-8,NA,TRBJ2-3,CASSLALRRVWEDTDTQYF,TGTGCCAGCAGCTTAGCGCTAAGGAGGGTTTGGGAGGACACAGATACGCAGTATTTT
NA,TRBV4-1,NA,TRBJ1-5,CASSQAGRHQPQHF,TGCGCCAGCAGCCAAGCGGGCCGGCATCAGCCCCAGCATTTT
few,TRBV14,NA,TRBJ2-4,CASSLISGNIQYF,TGTGCCAGCAGCTTGATCTCGGGAAACATTCAGTACTTC
NA,TRBV20-1,NA,TRBJ2-2,CSALLGVTGELFF,TGCAGTGCTTTGCTCGGTGTGACCGGGGAGCTGTTTTTT
NA,TRBV27,TRBD2,TRBJ2-2,CASSLRGGSDLNTGELFF,TGTGCCAGCAGTTTACGGGGAGGGTCCGATCTGAACACCGGGGAGCTGTTTTTT
NA,TRBV4-1,TRBD1,TRBJ2-6,CASSQGTGWANALTF,TGCGCCAGCAGCCAAGGGACAGGTTGGGCCAACGCCCTGACTTTC
NA,TRBV9,TRBD1,TRBJ1-4,CASSATPGQNNEKLFF,TGTGCCAGCAGCGCAACGCCGGGACAGAATAATGAAAAACTGTTTTTT
many,TRBV7-9,TRBD1,TRBJ2-2,CASSARQGTGELFF,TGTGCCAGCAGCGCCCGACAGGGCACCGGGGAGCTGTTTTTT
NA,TRBV7-2,TRBD2,TRBJ2-7,CASSLDGGGAYEQYF,TGTGCCAGCAGCTTAGACGGGGGGGGCGCCTACGAGCAGTACTTC
many,TRBV3-1,NA,TRBJ1-5,CASSQGTANQPQHF,TGTGCCAGCAGCCAAGGTACGGCGAATCAGCCCCAGCATTTT
many,TRBV5-4,NA,TRBJ2-5,CASSSPGNKGETQYF,TGTGCCAGCAGCTCCCCCGGGAATAAGGGAGAGACCCAGTACTTC
many,TRBV11-2,TRBD2,TRBJ2-5,CASTLFASGGKETQYF,TGTGCCAGCACCTTGTTCGCTAGCGGGGGGAAGGAGACCCAGTACTTC
many,TRBV2,NA,TRBJ1-2,CASSEEPSNYGYTF,TGTGCCAGCAGTGAAGAACCAAGCAACTATGGCTACACCTTC
few,TRBV6-9,TRBD1,TRBJ1-2,CASSSPQGRGYTF,TGTGCCAGCAGTTCCCCACAGGGGCGGGGCTACACCTTC
few,TRBV9,TRBD1,TRBJ1-1,CASSATGTGEAFF,TGTGCCAGCAGCGCGACAGGGACCGGCGAAGCTTTCTTT
few,TRBV27,NA,TRBJ1-5,CASSFSFTSNQPQHF,TGTGCCAGCAGTTTTAGTTTCACTAGCAATCAGCCCCAGCATTTT
many,TRBV20-1,TRBD2,TRBJ2-7,CSAPGTSGGGGQYF,TGCAGTGCTCCCGGGACTAGCGGGGGTGGGGGGCAGTACTTC
many,TRBV9,NA,TRBJ2-3,CASRPGGTDTQYF,TGTGCCAGCAGGCCTGGGGGCACAGATACGCAGTATTTT
once,TRBV7-9,TRBD2,TRBJ2-3,CAGSPLAGSTDTQYF,TGTGCCGGCAGCCCCCTAGCGGGGAGCACAGATACGCAGTATTTT
NA,TRBV15,TRBD1,TRBJ1-3,CATSRVGQGGNTIYF,TGTGCCACCAGCAGAGTTGGACAGGGCGGAAACACCATATATTTT
few,TRBV5-5,TRBD1,TRBJ2-5,CATSDSGTGGWETQYF,TGTGCCACCAGTGATTCTGGGACAGGGGGCTGGGAGACCCAGTACTTC
NA,TRBV19,NA,TRBJ1-2,CASSTAGHRGYTF,TGTGCCAGTAGTACCGCAGGGCACAGAGGCTACACCTTC
many,TRBV7-3,TRBD2,TRBJ2-5,CASSPVAGSQETQYF,TGTGCCAGCAGCCCGGTAGCGGGGAGCCAAGAGACCCAGTACTTC
many,TRBV5-1,NA,TRBJ1-1,CASTSGDLLNTEAFF,TGCGCCAGCACCTCAGGGGACCTTTTGAACACTGAAGCTTTCTTT
many,TRBV7-9,NA,TRBJ2-1,CASSFNNEQFF,TGTGCCAGCAGCTTTAACAATGAGCAGTTCTTC
few,TRBV5-1,NA,TRBJ1-5,CASSLAGMDNQPQHF,TGCGCCAGCAGCTTGGCAGGGATGGACAATCAGCCCCAGCATTTT
NA,TRBV6-2/TRBV6-3,TRBD1,TRBJ2-3,CASSVLRGPDTQYF,TGTGCCAGCAGTGTTTTAAGGGGGCCAGATACGCAGTATTTT
NA,TRBV19,NA,TRBJ2-1,CASTGLSAEQFF,TGTGCCAGTACCGGTCTTTCGGCTGAGCAGTTCTTC
many,TRBV3-1,NA,TRBJ2-5,CASSPGVRETQYF,TGTGCCAGCAGCCCTGGGGTAAGAGAGACCCAGTACTTC